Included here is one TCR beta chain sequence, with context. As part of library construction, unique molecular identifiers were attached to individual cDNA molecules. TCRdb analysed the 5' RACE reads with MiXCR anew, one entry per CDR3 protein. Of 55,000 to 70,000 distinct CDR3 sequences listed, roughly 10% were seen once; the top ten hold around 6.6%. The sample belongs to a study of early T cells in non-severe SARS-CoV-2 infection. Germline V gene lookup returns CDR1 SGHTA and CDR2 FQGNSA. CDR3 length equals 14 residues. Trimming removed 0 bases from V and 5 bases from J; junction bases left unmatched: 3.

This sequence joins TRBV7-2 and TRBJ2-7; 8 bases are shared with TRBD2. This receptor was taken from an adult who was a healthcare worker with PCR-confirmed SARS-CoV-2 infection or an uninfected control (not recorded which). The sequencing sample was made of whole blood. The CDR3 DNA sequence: TGTGCCAGCAGCTTAGCGGGACTAGTAGACGAGCAGTACTTC. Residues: CASSLAGLVDEQYF.